This T cell receptor (beta chain) derives from a study of shared T cell receptors in the human thymus. Data came from immunoSEQ multiplex PCR; TCRdb stores just in-frame clones and leaves some out. Here the sample spans approximately 730,000 clones, 70% to 90% being singletons. V dropped 2 bases and J dropped 7 bases, with 12 bases sitting between them. Germline-derived CDR1 and CDR2 are LNHDA and SQIVND (reference sequence). The CDR3 spans 13 residues. The same sample was also used in a study of human thymus T cells. That work states: Donors consisted of healthy Finnish infants (having corrective surgery for congenital heart defects). Corrective cardiac surgery supplied the resected thymus tissue. Use of V and J genes seemed skewed within the thymic and blood repertoires. In unrelated individuals, thymic repertoires overlapped highly, according to related research.

The sequenced sample consisted of thymocytes. The chain combines TRBV19 with TRBJ2-7; the D gene is possibly TRBD2 (6 bases). This TCR was sampled from a girl under two years old with a congenital heart defect. The CDR3 loop is CASSITPGEEQYF. The CDR3 DNA reads as TGTGCCAGTAGTATAACCCCGGGGGAAGAGCAGTACTTC. The full variable domain, with the rest looked up from reference TRBV19 and TRBJ2-7, is DGGITQSPKYLFRKEGQNVTLSCEQNLNHDAMYWYRQDPGQGLRLIYYSQIVNDFQKGDIAEGYSVSREKKESFPLTVTSAQKNPTAFYLCASSITPGEEQYFGPGTRLTVT.